This T cell receptor (beta chain) derives from a study of T cells in Graves' hyperthyroidism and ophthalmopathy. Orbital computed tomography and thyroid ultrasound, together with serum TRAb and thyroxine and clinical symptoms, were used for diagnoses. The CDR3 covers 15 residues. V was clipped by 4 bases and J by 4 bases; unmatched bases: 9. CDR1 and CDR2 (germline): GTSNPN, SVGIG (reference sequence). Regarding the study as a whole: From stable hyperthyroidism, ophthalmopathy was separated by a 13 V-J model. Model predictions of ophthalmopathy came a median roughly 6.4 months before onset.

Template material for amplifying TCR beta CDR3 regions consisted of RNA transcripts. A first-round RT-PCR of the TCR CDR3 used the HTBI primer set. TCRdb redid the calling of the multiplex PCR reads with MiXCR, one entry per CDR3 protein. The profile shows about 740,000 distinct CDR3 sequences, around 13% of them singletons. This clonotype was seen ten or more times. What it binds is not known. The sample consisted of blood. This sequence was found in a woman aged 18-30 years with Graves' hyperthyroidism. V usage is TRBV30 and J usage is TRBJ2-3; 9 bases match TRBD2. The CDR3 region is CAWTPGTSNSDTQYF. The CDR3 DNA is TGTGCCTGGACGCCCGGGACTAGCAACTCAGATACGCAGTATTTT.